This T cell receptor beta chain was sequenced in a study of lung T cells in sarcoidosis with Löfgren's syndrome. Notes on the study in general: TRBV2 was the preferred pairing partner of TRAV12-1, with similar CDR3s. Shared TRAV12-1 and TRBV2 CDR3 motifs across Löfgren's syndrome patients reportedly suggested public CD4+ TCRs.

The CDR3 totals 12 residues. Germline V gives CDR1 MNHEY, CDR2 SMNVEV (reference sequence). TCRdb re-called the reads through MiXCR, storing one row per CDR3 protein. Among 7,000 to 9,500 distinct CDR3 sequences listed, around a fifth were seen once. Comment on this clonotype: No antigen is known for it. The junction and the germline gene differ at one end; a read error may be behind it.

This receptor was obtained from a human donor with sarcoidosis (Löfgren's syndrome or another form), or a control subject (not recorded which). The sample consisted of CD4+ T cells from bronchoalveolar lavage fluid. The chain is built from TRBV27 and TRBJ1-4; unclear D gene. The CDR3 region has the DNA TGTGCCAGCAGGCGTTTCAATGAAAAACTGGTTTTT. Amino acids: CASRRFNEKLVF.